A single sample is the source of the 19 T cell receptor beta chains below, sequenced in a study of cytomegalovirus exposure and HLA in healthy donors. It was with 60 Vbeta and 13 Jbeta primers that the PCR ran. Clones were sequenced by immunoSEQ multiplex PCR, and TCRdb holds only the in-frame ones, with some missing. The sample lists just over 150,000 clones, under 75% occurring once. The sequencing input was PBMCs. These receptors were collected from a man between 35 and 55 years old in good health and CMV-seropositive.

V gene TRBV5-6 combines with J gene TRBJ2-7; TRBD2 might be the D (6 bases). Trimming took 4 bases from V and 3 from J, leaving 8 bases between them. The germline gives CDR1 SGHDT, CDR2 YYEEEE. This CDR3 has 12 amino acids. The CDR3 loop is CASSRDFYEQYF. Here the CDR3 DNA reads TGTGCCAGCAGCCGGGACTTCTACGAGCAGTACTTC.

The V gene is TRBV5-4, the J gene TRBJ2-1; 9 positions match TRBD1. The trim removed 0 bases at V and 4 bases at J, leaving 14 bases unmatched. CDR1 is SGHNT, CDR2 YYREEE, per germline (reference sequence). This CDR3 has 19 residues. This CDR3 is CASSLAGPGTGRMYNEQFF. In nucleotides, the CDR3 is TGTGCCAGCAGCTTGGCCGGCCCTGGGACAGGGAGAATGTACAATGAGCAGTTCTTC.

The J gene is TRBJ1-1, the V gene TRBV5-5; no clear D. This CDR3 has 14 amino acids. CDR1 SGHKS and CDR2 YYEKEE come from the germline V gene (reference sequence). Deletions cut 1 base from V and 1 base from J, with 8 bases between. In DNA form, the CDR3 reads TGTGCCAGCAGCTTGTCACAGACGAACACTGAAGCTTTCTTT. Translated, it gives CASSLSQTNTEAFF.

The chain recombines TRBV4-2 with TRBJ2-3; 11 nucleotides agree with TRBD2. The CDR3 totals 17 residues. CDR1 LGHNA and CDR2 YNFKEQ come from the germline V gene. The junction had 12 bases not matched to a gene; V was cut back by 4 bases and J by 6 bases. CDR3 sequence (DNA): TGTGCCAGCAGCCCTTCGACTAGCGGGGCGGGAATTGATACGCAGTATTTT. Translation: CASSPSTSGAGIDTQYF.

This sequence joins TRBV27 and TRBJ2-4; weak D call: TRBD2 (5 bases). The germline V and J ends were trimmed by 6 bases and 0 bases, with 21 bases remaining between them. This CDR3 spans 18 amino acids. Germline V gene sequence: CDR1 MNHEY, CDR2 SMNVEV (reference sequence). This chain's CDR3 is CASRSYEGGNLAKNIQYF. The DNA of the CDR3 is TGTGCCAGCAGATCTTATGAGGGCGGAAATCTAGCCAAAAACATTCAGTACTTC.

The chain uses TRBV9 and TRBJ2-3; D is undetermined. The CDR3 sequence is 14 residues long. CDR1 and CDR2 from the germline V gene are SGDLS and YYNGEE. The V end lost 0 bases, the J end lost 2 bases, and 7 bases lay between the germline ends. The CDR3 nucleotides read TGTGCCAGCAGCGTAGGAGGATACACAGATACGCAGTATTTT. Translation: CASSVGGYTDTQYF. Full variable domain (remainder filled in from reference TRBV9 and TRBJ2-3): DSGVTQTPKHLITATGQRVTLRCSPRSGDLSVYWYQQSLDQGLQFLIQYYNGEERAKGNILERFSAQQFPDLHSELNLSSLELGDSALYFCASSVGGYTDTQYFGPGTRLTVL.

The chain is built from TRBV7-3 and TRBJ1-2; D is perhaps TRBD1 (5 bases). V shed 1 base and J shed 7 bases, with 10 bases lying between them. The germline gives CDR1 SGHTA, CDR2 FQGTGA. The CDR3 is 13 amino acids. CDR3 bases: TGTGCCAGCAGCTTAAACCCCCAGGGTGGCTACACCTTC. Translating gives CASSLNPQGGYTF.

The chain is built from TRBV7-8 and TRBJ2-5, with TRBD1 matching 7 bases. Trimming removed 2 bases from V and 1 base from J; junction bases left unmatched: 10. Germline V gene data show CDR1 as SGHVS and CDR2 as FQNEAQ. The CDR3 loop spans 17 amino acids. The chain's CDR3 is CASSLKRSAGGQETQYF. The CDR3 region has the DNA TGTGCCAGCAGCTTAAAAAGGAGCGCAGGGGGCCAAGAGACCCAGTACTTC.

This clone was seen just once. This chain joins TRBV5-1 and TRBJ2-7; TRBD2 matches 9 bases. Germline CDR1 SGHRS, CDR2 YFSETQ. The V and J ends lost 0 bases and 5 bases, in that order; junction bases with no gene match: 12. This CDR3 is built from 17 residues. The CDR3 reads CASSLVGGGGAYDEQYF. The CDR3 DNA follows: TGCGCCAGCAGCTTGGTCGGCGGCGGGGGGGCCTACGACGAGCAGTACTTC. Together with reference TRBV5-1 and TRBJ2-7, the CDR3 gives the full variable domain: KAGVTQTPRYLIKTRGQQVTLSCSPISGHRSVSWYQQTPGQGLQFLFEYFSETQRNKGNFPGRFSGRQFSNSRSEMNVSTLELGDSALYLCASSLVGGGGAYDEQYFGPGTRLTVT.

In DNA form, the CDR3 reads TGTGCCAGCAGCTTTTACGGGTCATCGCAAGAGACCCAGTACTTC. Translation: CASSFYGSSQETQYF. This chain uses TRBV7-3 with TRBJ2-5; no firm D call. CDR3 size: 15 residues. Between the trimmed V and J ends, which lost 3 bases and 2 bases, there was a span of 13 bases. Germline V gene data show CDR1 as SGHTA and CDR2 as FQGTGA.

This clone has only a few counts. The chain uses TRBV11-2 and TRBJ2-7; 8 nucleotides agree with TRBD1. Germline V gene sequence: CDR1 SGHAT, CDR2 FQNNGV. The CDR3 length is 15 residues. J lost 3 bases, V lost 5 bases, and 9 bases had no gene match. The CDR3 coding sequence is TGTGCCAGCAGCGTTGGGACAGGATTCGGCTACGAGCAGTACTTC. This translates into CASSVGTGFGYEQYF.

The chain is built from TRBV4-1 and TRBJ1-5; maybe TRBD1 (6 bases). V was pared by 4 bases and J by 5 bases, with 15 bases between. Germline values: CDR1 MGHRA, CDR2 YSYEKL. The CDR3 has 15 residues. CDR3 in amino acids: CASSRNEQGYQPQHF. Written as DNA, the CDR3 is TGCGCCAGCAGCCGGAATGAACAGGGCTATCAGCCCCAGCATTTT.

This clone was detected a few times. The chain is built from TRBV6-1 and TRBJ1-1, with unresolved D. Germline V lookup: CDR1 MNHNS, CDR2 SASEGT. The CDR3 totals 13 residues. Trimming pared 0 bases from V and 4 bases from J, leaving 6 bases between. The CDR3 DNA is TGTGCCAGCAGTGAAGCGCGGAGCACTGAAGCTTTCTTT. Amino acid sequence: CASSEARSTEAFF.

The chain employs TRBV7-8 and TRBJ2-4; 8 bases are shared with TRBD2. CDR1 and CDR2 (germline): SGHVS, FQNEAQ. V dropped 2 bases and J dropped 3; count of bases not matched to a gene: 15. This CDR3 region has 19 residues. CDR3 DNA: TGTGCCAGCAGCTTATGGACGGGGGGGCGTAGTAATGTCAAAAACATTCAGTACTTC. Translated, it gives CASSLWTGGRSNVKNIQYF.

V is TRBV7-9 and J is TRBJ1-4; no reliable D call. The CDR3 consists of 12 residues. The V gene lost 3 bases and the J gene lost 12 bases, with 11 bases spanning the gap. Per the germline V gene, CDR1 is SEHNR and CDR2 is FQNEAQ (reference sequence). The chain's CDR3 is CASSFNGVELFF. CDR3 sequence (DNA): TGTGCCAGCAGCTTCAACGGAGTGGAACTGTTTTTT.

The chain recombines TRBV4-1 with TRBJ1-1, with D possibly being TRBD1 (5 bases). The germline gives CDR1 MGHRA, CDR2 YSYEKL. V lost 0 bases to trimming and J lost 7 bases, with 12 bases between them. There are 14 residues in the CDR3. The CDR3 DNA reads TGCGCCAGCAGCCAAGATCGCAGGGTAGGTGAAGCTTTCTTT. Residues: CASSQDRRVGEAFF.

The chain links TRBV2 to TRBJ1-5; 10 bases align to TRBD1. V lost 6 bases to trimming and J lost 7 bases; unmatched junction nucleotides: 9. In germline, CDR1 is SNHLY, CDR2 FYNNEI. The CDR3 spans 15 residues. The CDR3 loop is CASRAGTGVGQPQHF. CDR3 nucleotide sequence: TGTGCCAGCAGAGCCGGGACAGGGGTCGGGCAGCCCCAGCATTTT.

V is TRBV11-2 and J is TRBJ1-1; tentatively, D is TRBD1 (5 bases). Germline CDR1 SGHAT, CDR2 FQNNGV. The CDR3 is made up of 13 amino acids. The V gene lost 1 base and the J gene lost 10 bases, with 13 bases spanning the gap. The CDR3 DNA reads as TGTGCCAGCAGCTTAGGGGTAGGGGTAGGAGCTTTCTTT. It specifies CASSLGVGVGAFF.

The rearrangement links TRBV6-5 to TRBJ2-7, with a weak D call TRBD1 (6 bases). Germline CDR1 MNHEY, CDR2 SVGAGI. The CDR3 consists of 15 residues. Trimming cost V 0 bases and J 3 bases, with 12 bases left between them. The CDR3 reads CASSYSQGTDYEQYF. The CDR3 bases are TGTGCCAGCAGTTACTCGCAGGGGACGGACTACGAGCAGTACTTC.